One sample yielded the 17 T cell receptor beta chains listed below, sequenced in a study of cytomegalovirus exposure and HLA in healthy donors. Use of 60 Vbeta and 13 Jbeta primers characterized the PCR. Libraries were prepared by immunoSEQ multiplex PCR; TCRdb keeps only in-frame clonotypes and omits some of them. The sample records about 200,000 clones, around 75% being singletons. Material for sequencing was PBMCs. The receptors shown here come from a woman aged 50 to 60 in good health and CMV-seronegative.

This sequence joins TRBV7-8 and TRBJ2-3; TRBD1 matches 8 bases. CDR3 length equals 15 residues. V gave up 5 bases and J gave up 4 bases; unmatched junction bases: 8. Germline V CDR1 and CDR2: SGHVS, FQNEAQ. CDR3 DNA: TGTGCCAGCAGCATGAACAGGGGGAAGTCAGATACGCAGTATTTT. Translating gives CASSMNRGKSDTQYF.

The CDR3 region is CASSLGLAPDTQYF. For the CDR3, the DNA is TGTGCCAGCAGCTTAGGGCTAGCCCCAGATACGCAGTATTTT. V and J are TRBV11-1 and TRBJ2-3; D possibly corresponds to TRBD2 (5 bases). Germline CDR1 SGHAT, CDR2 FQDESV (reference sequence). Trimming stripped 1 base from V and 4 bases from J, with 9 bases between. CDR3 size: 14 residues. Complete variable domain (other parts from reference TRBV11-1 and TRBJ2-3): EAEVAQSPRYKITEKSQAVAFWCDPISGHATLYWYRQILGQGPELLVQFQDESVVDDSQLPKDRFSAERLKGVDSTLKIQPAELGDSAMYLCASSLGLAPDTQYFGPGTRLTVL.

The V and J genes are TRBV19 and TRBJ1-2; TRBD1 aligns across 8 bases. Per germline, CDR1 LNHDA and CDR2 SQIVND (reference sequence). This CDR3 has 14 residues. V lost 3 bases, J lost 4 bases, and 4 bases stayed unmatched. The CDR3 DNA sequence: TGTGCCAGTAGTATGGGACAGGTAGTCTATGGCTACACCTTC. Its translation: CASSMGQVVYGYTF.

This clone showed up just a few times. CDR3 region: CASSSSGLPNTEAFF. CDR3 DNA sequence: TGCGCCAGCAGCTCCTCGGGACTCCCGAACACTGAAGCTTTCTTT. The J gene is TRBJ1-1, the V gene TRBV5-1, with D perhaps matching TRBD1 (5 bases). The V end was cut by 3 bases, the J end by 1 base, with 13 bases between. CDR1 and CDR2 from the germline V gene are SGHRS and YFSETQ. CDR3 size: 15 residues.

V gene TRBV5-1 combines with J gene TRBJ2-7; 11 bases match TRBD1. Trimming cost V 0 bases and J 3 bases; bases outside gene matches: 2. CDR1 is SGHRS and CDR2 is YFSETQ in the germline V gene. The CDR3 length is 15 residues. Here the CDR3 DNA reads TGCGCCAGCAGCTTGGGGGGACAGGGGGGCTACGAGCAGTACTTC. It specifies CASSLGGQGGYEQYF.

The chain employs TRBV19 and TRBJ1-5; D is unresolved. The CDR3 is made up of 16 amino acids. V was cut by 3 bases and J by 10 bases, with 22 bases left in between. Germline-derived CDR1 and CDR2 are LNHDA and SQIVND (reference sequence). Written as DNA, the CDR3 is TGTGCCAGTAGTATTCAAACCGGGAGGCCGGAGGGTCCCCAGCATTTT. It specifies CASSIQTGRPEGPQHF. Drawing the rest from reference TRBV19 and TRBJ1-5, the complete variable domain is DGGITQSPKYLFRKEGQNVTLSCEQNLNHDAMYWYRQDPGQGLRLIYYSQIVNDFQKGDIAEGYSVSREKKESFPLTVTSAQKNPTAFYLCASSIQTGRPEGPQHFGDGTRLSIL.

V and J are TRBV27 and TRBJ1-5; D is perhaps TRBD1 (6 bases). The CDR3 runs to 14 residues. The V end lost 3 bases, the J end lost 3 bases, and 9 bases lay between the germline ends. Germline V CDR1 and CDR2: MNHEY, SMNVEV (reference sequence). The CDR3 region is CASSFQGNNQPQHF. The DNA of the CDR3 is TGTGCCAGCAGTTTCCAGGGGAACAATCAGCCCCAGCATTTT.

V gene TRBV10-3 combines with J gene TRBJ1-3; 7 bases map to TRBD1. Germline V CDR1 and CDR2: ENHRY, SYGVKD. The junction had 9 bases not matched to a gene; V was cut back by 7 bases and J by 0 bases. This CDR3 comprises 16 residues. DNA of the CDR3: TGTGCCATCACCGCAGGACAGGCAATCTCTGGAAACACCATATATTTT. This sequence encodes CAITAGQAISGNTIYF.

The rearrangement links TRBV28 to TRBJ2-7; 8 positions agree with TRBD1. V was pared by 3 bases and J by 9 bases, with 7 bases of the junction left unmatched. The length of the CDR3 is 13 residues. Germline loops: CDR1 MDHEN, CDR2 SYDVKM. This CDR3 is CASSFGQGQGQYF. DNA for the CDR3: TGTGCCAGCAGTTTTGGACAGGGTCAGGGGCAGTACTTC.

Remarks on this clone: At one boundary the junction diverges from the germline segment, which might be a read error. Other DNA sequences from this sample encode an identical CDR3 as well. This rearrangement joins TRBV7-3 to TRBJ1-1; 8 nucleotides align to TRBD1. The CDR3 consists of 14 residues. Looked up from germline, CDR1 is SGHTA and CDR2 is FQGTGA. The CDR3 nucleotides are TGTGCCAGCAGCTCCCAGGGGGCCGGCACTGAGGCTTTCTTT. Its protein is CASSSQGAGTEAFF.

The chain joins TRBV10-3 to TRBJ1-2; 11 positions agree with TRBD1. The CDR3 loop spans 14 amino acids. Germline assignment: CDR1 ENHRY and CDR2 SYGVKD. After removal of 2 bases from V and 6 bases from J, the junction contained 2 bases not matched to a gene. The CDR3 reads CAISEGQGADGYTF. CDR3 nucleotide sequence: TGTGCCATCAGTGAGGGACAGGGGGCGGATGGCTACACCTTC.

This clone was picked up a small number of times. The V call is TRBV15, the J call TRBJ1-1, with D possibly being TRBD1 (6 bases). This CDR3 is built from 16 residues. V was pared by 5 bases and J by 1 base, with 17 bases between. Looked up from germline, CDR1 is LNHNV and CDR2 is YYDKDF (reference sequence). The CDR3 reads CATSRKGVKGNTEAFF. For the CDR3, the DNA is TGTGCCACCAGCCGAAAGGGGGTGAAGGGGAACACTGAAGCTTTCTTT.

The chain joins TRBV14 to TRBJ2-7; tentative D call: TRBD2 (6 bases). This CDR3 spans 17 amino acids. Trimming cost V 0 bases and J 9 bases, with 24 bases left between them. CDR1 SGHDN and CDR2 FVKESK come from the germline V gene. DNA for the CDR3: TGTGCCAGCAGCCAAGATAGGAGGACTACAAGAGACGCTCGGCAGTACTTC. It yields the protein CASSQDRRTTRDARQYF. The complete variable domain, with remaining parts taken from reference TRBV14 and TRBJ2-7, reads EAGVTQFPSHSVIEKGQTVTLRCDPISGHDNLYWYRRVMGKEIKFLLHFVKESKQDESGMPNNRFLAERTGGTYSTLKVQPAELEDSGVYFCASSQDRRTTRDARQYFGPGTRLTVT.

V is TRBV7-8 and J is TRBJ1-2; tentatively, D is TRBD1 (6 bases). With 0 bases removed from V and 11 bases from J, the gap between germline ends came to 16 bases. CDR3 length: 14 amino acids. In germline, CDR1 is SGHVS, CDR2 FQNEAQ. As DNA, the CDR3 is TGTGCCAGCAGCTTAGCGGGAGGGGGACCTCCGTACACCTTC. It is translated as CASSLAGGGPPYTF.

This clone was recorded once. V and J are TRBV7-9 and TRBJ2-1; TRBD1 aligns across 9 bases. This CDR3 has 17 amino acids. The V gene end was trimmed by 2 bases and the J gene end by 0 bases; junction bases not matched to a gene: 5. Germline V lookup: CDR1 SEHNR, CDR2 FQNEAQ (reference sequence). The CDR3 loop reads CASSLWWDRDSYNEQFF. The CDR3 bases are TGTGCCAGCAGCTTATGGTGGGACAGGGACTCCTACAATGAGCAGTTCTTC.

The chain recombines TRBV5-1 with TRBJ1-2; 7 bases line up with TRBD1. The CDR3 totals 14 residues. The V and J ends lost 0 bases and 5 bases, in that order; junction bases with no gene match: 4. In germline, CDR1 is SGHRS, CDR2 YFSETQ. DNA of the CDR3: TGCGCCAGCAGCTTGGGACAGGGTAGATATGGCTACACCTTC. Amino acid sequence: CASSLGQGRYGYTF.

In this sample, this clone turned up a few times. V gene TRBV9 combines with J gene TRBJ2-5, with TRBD2 identical over 7 bases. Germline V gene data show CDR1 as SGDLS and CDR2 as YYNGEE. The CDR3 has 17 residues. Trimming took 5 bases from V and 5 from J; bases not matched to a gene: 18. The CDR3 bases are TGTGCCAGCAGTCCTCATGCGACGGGGGGTACGGGGGAGACCCAGTACTTC. Amino acids: CASSPHATGGTGETQYF.